Below, one T cell receptor (beta chain) is given with its context. CDR1 SNHLY and CDR2 FYNNEI come from the germline V gene. This CDR3 is 9 amino acids long. V was shortened by 8 bases and J by 8 bases, with 3 bases between the two germline ends. Clones were sequenced by immunoSEQ multiplex PCR, and TCRdb holds only the in-frame ones, with some missing. The sample consists of around 120,000 clones, roughly nine tenths of them appearing once. These data are taken from a study of T cell responses to AZD1222 COVID-19 vaccine. The receptor was derived from an adult in good health. This sequence joins TRBV2 and TRBJ1-4; D uncertain. The source material was peripheral blood, sampled on day 0 of AZD1222 vaccination. CDR3 protein: CASGEKLFF. The CDR3 bases are TGTGCCAGCGGGGAAAAACTGTTTTTT.